This entry describes one TCR beta chain. Germline V lookup: CDR1 LNHNV, CDR2 YYDKDF (reference sequence). V gave up 3 bases and J gave up 8 bases, with 16 bases separating them. This CDR3 is built from 15 residues. The data were obtained in a study of blood T cell repertoires in COVID-19. About the research overall: Sites in the United States, Italy and Spain provided acute and convalescent COVID-19 samples.

Profiled with immunoSEQ multiplex PCR; TCRdb holds only in-frame clones, not every one. The sample includes a few hundred thousand clones, approximately 84% seen only once; the top ten take under 3%. The sample consisted of PBMCs or T cells enriched from blood (not recorded which). J is TRBJ1-4 and V is TRBV15; maybe TRBD1 (6 bases). The receptor's source is a woman aged 25-40 years who had recovered from COVID-19. The CDR3 nucleotides read TGTGCCACCAGCAGCCCTACAACAGGGTACGAAAAACTGTTTTTT. Translation: CATSSPTTGYEKLFF. The variable domain in full, completed from reference TRBV15 and TRBJ1-4, reads DAMVIQNPRYQVTQFGKPVTLSCSQTLNHNVMYWYQQKSSQAPKLLFHYYDKDFNNEADTPDNFQSRRPNTSFCFLDIRSPGLGDTAMYLCATSSPTTGYEKLFFGSGTQLSVL.